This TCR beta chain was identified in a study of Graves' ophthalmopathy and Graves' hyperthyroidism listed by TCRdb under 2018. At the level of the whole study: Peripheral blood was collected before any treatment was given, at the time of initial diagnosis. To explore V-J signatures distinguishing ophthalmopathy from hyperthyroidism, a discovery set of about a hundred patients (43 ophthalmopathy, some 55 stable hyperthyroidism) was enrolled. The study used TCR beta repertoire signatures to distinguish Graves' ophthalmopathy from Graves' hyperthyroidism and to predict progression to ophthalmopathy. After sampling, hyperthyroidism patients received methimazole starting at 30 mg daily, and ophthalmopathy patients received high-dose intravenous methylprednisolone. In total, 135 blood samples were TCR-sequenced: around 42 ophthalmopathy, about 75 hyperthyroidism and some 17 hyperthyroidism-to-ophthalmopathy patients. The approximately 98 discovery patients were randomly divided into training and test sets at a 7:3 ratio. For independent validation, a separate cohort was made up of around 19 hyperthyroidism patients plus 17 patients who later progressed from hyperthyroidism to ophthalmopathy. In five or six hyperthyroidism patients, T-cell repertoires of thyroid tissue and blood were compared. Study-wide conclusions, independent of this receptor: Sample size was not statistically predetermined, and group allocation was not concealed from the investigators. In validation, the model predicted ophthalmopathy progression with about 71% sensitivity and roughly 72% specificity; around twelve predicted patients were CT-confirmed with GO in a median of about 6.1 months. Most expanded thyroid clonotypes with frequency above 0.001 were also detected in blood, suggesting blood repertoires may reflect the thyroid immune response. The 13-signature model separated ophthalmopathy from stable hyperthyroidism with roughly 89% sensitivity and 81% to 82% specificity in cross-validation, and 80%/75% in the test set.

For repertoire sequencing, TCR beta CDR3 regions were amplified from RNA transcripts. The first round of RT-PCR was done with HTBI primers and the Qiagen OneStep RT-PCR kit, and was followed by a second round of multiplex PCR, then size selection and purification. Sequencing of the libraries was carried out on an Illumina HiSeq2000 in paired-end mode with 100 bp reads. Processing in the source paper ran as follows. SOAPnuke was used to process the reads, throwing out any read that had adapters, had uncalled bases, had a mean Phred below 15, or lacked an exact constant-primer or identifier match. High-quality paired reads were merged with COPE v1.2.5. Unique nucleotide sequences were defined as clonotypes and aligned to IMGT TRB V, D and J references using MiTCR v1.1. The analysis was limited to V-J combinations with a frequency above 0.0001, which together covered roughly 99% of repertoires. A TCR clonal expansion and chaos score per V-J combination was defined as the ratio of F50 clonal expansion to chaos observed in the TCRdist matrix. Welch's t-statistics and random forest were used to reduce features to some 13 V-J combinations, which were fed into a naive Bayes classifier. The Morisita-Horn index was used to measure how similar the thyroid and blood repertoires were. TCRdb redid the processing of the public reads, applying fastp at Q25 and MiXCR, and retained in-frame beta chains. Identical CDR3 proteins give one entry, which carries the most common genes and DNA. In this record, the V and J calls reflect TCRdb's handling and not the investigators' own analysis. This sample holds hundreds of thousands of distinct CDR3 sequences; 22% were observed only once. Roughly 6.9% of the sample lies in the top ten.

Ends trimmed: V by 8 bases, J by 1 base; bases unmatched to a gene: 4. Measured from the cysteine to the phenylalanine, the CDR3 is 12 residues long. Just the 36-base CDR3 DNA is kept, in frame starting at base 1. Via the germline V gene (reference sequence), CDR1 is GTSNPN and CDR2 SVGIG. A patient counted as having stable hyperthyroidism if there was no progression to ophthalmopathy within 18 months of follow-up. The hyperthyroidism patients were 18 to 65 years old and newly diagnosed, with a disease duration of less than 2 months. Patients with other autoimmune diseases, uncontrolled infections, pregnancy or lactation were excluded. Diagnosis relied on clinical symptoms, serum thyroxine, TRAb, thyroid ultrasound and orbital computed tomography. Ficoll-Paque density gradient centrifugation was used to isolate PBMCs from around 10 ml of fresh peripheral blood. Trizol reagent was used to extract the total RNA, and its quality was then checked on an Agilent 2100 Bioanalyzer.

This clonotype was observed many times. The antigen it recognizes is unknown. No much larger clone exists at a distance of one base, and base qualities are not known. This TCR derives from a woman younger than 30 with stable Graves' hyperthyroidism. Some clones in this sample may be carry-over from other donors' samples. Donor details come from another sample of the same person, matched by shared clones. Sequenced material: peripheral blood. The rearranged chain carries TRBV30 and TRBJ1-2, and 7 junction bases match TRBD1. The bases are TGTGCCCGGGACAGCCGTAACTATGGCTACACCTTC. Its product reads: CARDSRNYGYTF.